This is a list of T cell receptor beta chains from one sample in a study of radiation and T cells in renal cell carcinoma. The method was immunoSEQ multiplex PCR; TCRdb's version includes in-frame clones alone and lacks a portion of them. The data show roughly 28,000 clones, roughly 80% seen once. Here the sequenced sample was blood, taken from a patient whose treatment included radiotherapy and nephrectomy. Receptors originate from a man in his sixties with renal cell carcinoma. Both conserved end residues are part of each CDR3. A D gene is named only where the DNA matches it firmly. Part of the rows lack a size; the others show once, few, many or a class for expanded clones.

TRBV19,.,.,TRBJ1-3,CASTPNSGNTIYF,TGTGCCAGTACACCTAACTCTGGAAACACCATATATTTT
TRBV4-3,.,.,TRBJ2-1,CASSQEGVSLDGFNEQFF,TGCGCCAGCAGCCAAGAAGGCGTTTCACTAGATGGCTTCAATGAGCAGTTCTTC
TRBV7-6,few,.,TRBJ2-3,CASSRGGGGTDTQYF,TGTGCCAGCAGCCGTGGAGGCGGAGGCACAGATACGCAGTATTTT
TRBV30,.,TRBD1,TRBJ2-7,CACRDRGLWEQYF,TGTGCCTGTAGGGACAGGGGGCTCTGGGAGCAGTACTTC
TRBV9,.,.,TRBJ2-2,CASSLKGELFF,TGTGCCAGCAGCCTTAAGGGGGAGCTGTTTTTT
TRBV10-3,.,TRBD2,TRBJ2-2,CAIMGTSEPTGELFF,TGTGCCATCATGGGGACTAGCGAACCGACCGGGGAGCTGTTTTTT
TRBV30,.,TRBD1,TRBJ1-1,CAWKGGRRTEAFF,TGTGCCTGGAAAGGGGGCCGGCGCACTGAAGCTTTCTTT
TRBV6-5,.,.,TRBJ1-1,CASSYRGGTEAFF,TGTGCCAGCAGTTACCGGGGCGGAACTGAAGCTTTCTTT
TRBV18,few,TRBD1,TRBJ2-3,CASSPSDRGTDTQYF,TGTGCCAGCTCACCGTCGGACAGGGGCACAGATACGCAGTATTTT
TRBV6-5,few,.,TRBJ2-3,CASKLLQRRDTQYF,TGTGCCAGCAAGTTGTTACAGCGGCGTGATACGCAGTATTTT
TRBV19,.,.,TRBJ2-1,CASSRGFGAELSYNEQFF,TGTGCCAGTAGTAGGGGATTTGGGGCCGAACTCTCCTACAATGAGCAGTTCTTC
TRBV25-1,.,.,TRBJ2-1,CASSRDIKGSYNEQFF,TGTGCCAGCAGTCGCGATATAAAAGGGTCCTACAATGAGCAGTTCTTC
TRBV7-8,few,TRBD2,TRBJ2-3,CASSLYGGLAGTTDTQYF,TGTGCCAGCAGCTTATATGGCGGACTAGCGGGTACCACAGATACGCAGTATTTT
TRBV9,.,TRBD1,TRBJ2-2,CASSPQGTGMTGELFF,TGTGCCAGCAGCCCTCAAGGGACAGGGATGACCGGGGAGCTGTTTTTT
TRBV30,.,.,TRBJ1-2,CAWSVGAGTGASLYGYTF,TGTGCCTGGAGTGTAGGGGCAGGAACGGGGGCTTCACTCTATGGCTACACCTTC
TRBV30,once,.,TRBJ1-4,CAWTRGQGSPNEKLFF,TGTGCCTGGACGAGGGGCCAGGGTAGTCCTAATGAAAAACTGTTTTTT
TRBV2,once,.,TRBJ1-2,CASQGKQNYGYTF,TGTGCCAGCCAGGGGAAGCAGAACTATGGCTACACCTTC
TRBV19,once,.,TRBJ1-2,CASRGRTDTSRPRTNYGYTF,TGTGCCAGTAGGGGAAGAACTGACACGTCACGCCCGAGGACAAACTATGGCTACACCTTC
TRBV29-1,.,.,TRBJ2-7,CSVEGGLSGYEQYF,TGCAGCGTTGAAGGCGGGCTGTCGGGTTACGAGCAGTACTTC
TRBV7-2,.,.,TRBJ1-2,CASSPTDSPNYGYTF,TGTGCCAGCAGTCCGACGGACTCTCCTAACTATGGCTACACCTTC
TRBV11-2,.,.,TRBJ2-1,CASSLGGKAVNEQFF,TGTGCCAGCAGCTTAGGGGGAAAGGCGGTGAATGAGCAGTTCTTC
TRBV6-6,.,.,TRBJ2-1,CASSLDSYNEQFF,TGTGCCAGCAGCTTGGACTCCTACAATGAGCAGTTCTTC
TRBV10-1,.,.,TRBJ2-3,CASSAGGSADTQYF,TGCGCCAGCAGTGCGGGGGGCAGCGCAGATACGCAGTATTTT
TRBV18,.,.,TRBJ2-1,CASSLSLSSYNEQFF,TGTGCCAGCTCACTTAGCCTGAGCTCCTACAATGAGCAGTTCTTC
TRBV2,.,.,TRBJ2-7,CASRRQSYEQYF,TGTGCCAGCAGGCGACAGTCCTACGAGCAGTACTTC
TRBV7-8,.,TRBD1,TRBJ2-3,CASSPGTGTGIGTDTQYF,TGTGCCAGCAGCCCTGGGACGGGGACAGGGATTGGCACAGATACGCAGTATTTT
TRBV7-9,.,.,TRBJ2-7,CASSYVQGSYEQYF,TGTGCCAGCAGTTATGTGCAGGGGTCCTACGAGCAGTACTTC
TRBV6-5,.,.,TRBJ1-2,CASSHSSTGRAFF,TGTGCCAGCAGTCACTCCTCGACAGGCCGTGCCTTCTTC
TRBV5-1,.,.,TRBJ2-1,CATSGGLGQPNEQFF,TGCGCCACCTCCGGAGGATTAGGACAGCCTAATGAGCAGTTCTTC
TRBV19,.,TRBD2,TRBJ2-3,CASSKKAGARTDTQYF,TGTGCCAGTAGTAAAAAAGCGGGGGCCCGCACAGATACGCAGTATTTT
TRBV5-1,.,TRBD1,TRBJ2-1,CASSLGTGDNEQFF,TGCGCCAGCAGCTTGGGGACAGGGGACAATGAGCAGTTCTTC
TRBV5-1,.,.,TRBJ2-1,CASSLERAPGFF,TGCGCCAGCAGCTTAGAAAGGGCTCCGGGGTTCTTC
TRBV7-7,.,TRBD1,TRBJ2-5,CASSPGTAETQYF,TGTGCCAGCAGCCCCGGGACAGCCGAGACCCAGTACTTC
TRBV18,.,TRBD1,TRBJ1-2,CASSRQGALGGYTF,TGTGCCAGCTCACGCCAGGGGGCGCTGGGTGGCTACACCTTC
TRBV18,.,TRBD1,TRBJ2-2,CASSPPSQGVAGELFF,TGTGCCAGCTCACCACCGAGCCAGGGGGTTGCCGGGGAGCTGTTTTTT
TRBV6-1,.,.,TRBJ2-7,CASSDGAGELYEQYF,TGTGCCAGCAGTGACGGTGCAGGGGAATTGTACGAGCAGTACTTC
TRBV28,once,.,TRBJ1-2,CASSLRLYGYTF,TGTGCCAGCAGTTTAAGACTCTATGGCTACACCTTC
TRBV7-6,few,.,TRBJ2-5,CASNPSGSQETQYF,TGTGCCAGCAACCCCAGTGGTTCCCAAGAGACCCAGTACTTC
TRBV4-1,.,TRBD1,TRBJ2-4,CASSQPWGQGGNIQYF,TGCGCCAGCAGCCAACCATGGGGACAGGGAGGAAACATTCAGTACTTC
TRBV29-1,few,.,TRBJ2-2,CSVSNTGELFF,TGCAGCGTCTCAAACACCGGGGAGCTGTTTTTT
TRBV4-1,.,.,TRBJ2-3,CASSQDSSRYGAQYF,TGCGCCAGCAGCCAAGACAGCTCCAGGTACGGGGCGCAGTATTTT
TRBV5-8,.,TRBD1,TRBJ1-5,CASSRTGTGGNQPQHF,TGTGCCAGCAGCAGAACCGGGACAGGGGGAAATCAGCCCCAGCATTTT
TRBV27,.,.,TRBJ2-7,CASSWDIAYEQYF,TGTGCCAGCAGTTGGGACATCGCCTACGAGCAGTACTTC
TRBV7-8,.,.,TRBJ1-5,CASSLAAGDQPQHF,TGTGCCAGCAGCTTAGCAGCCGGGGATCAGCCCCAGCATTTT
TRBV10-3,.,TRBD1,TRBJ2-1,CAISESDRVGFVEQFF,TGTGCCATCAGTGAGTCCGACAGGGTTGGTTTTGTTGAGCAGTTCTTC
TRBV5-1,.,TRBD2,TRBJ2-1,CASSELADYNEQFF,TGCGCCAGCAGCGAACTAGCGGACTACAATGAGCAGTTCTTC
TRBV5-1,.,.,TRBJ1-3,CASSLAGQEGNTIYF,TGCGCCAGCAGCTTGGCCGGCCAGGAAGGAAACACCATATATTTT
TRBV5-5,few,.,TRBJ1-5,CASSLNPQWGVKDQPQHF,TGTGCCAGCAGCTTAAACCCACAGTGGGGTGTGAAGGATCAGCCCCAGCATTTT
TRBV19,.,TRBD1,TRBJ2-2,CASSRTGSTTGELFF,TGTGCCAGTAGTAGGACAGGGTCGACCACCGGGGAGCTGTTTTTT
TRBV7-8,.,.,TRBJ1-1,CASSLGGDTEAFF,TGTGCCAGCAGCTTAGGTGGGGACACTGAAGCTTTCTTT